The next 22 T cell receptor beta chains were all read from a single sample in a study of blood T cell repertoires in COVID-19. The data were produced by immunoSEQ multiplex PCR, yet TCRdb's version contains in-frame clones alone and is incomplete. The table has fewer than 250,000 clones, about 86% seen once. Sequences were obtained from PBMCs or T cells enriched from blood (not recorded which). These receptors were obtained from a woman between 50 and 59 years old with acute COVID-19.

The V call is TRBV7-8, the J call TRBJ1-1; tentative D call: TRBD1 (6 bases). With 5 bases removed from V and 4 bases from J, the gap between germline ends came to 23 bases. This CDR3 spans 17 amino acids. Germline V lookup: CDR1 SGHVS, CDR2 FQNEAQ. The CDR3 sequence: CASSLGGLGRGATEAFF. CDR3 bases: TGTGCCAGCAGCCTAGGGGGTTTGGGCAGGGGAGCCACTGAAGCTTTCTTT.

V is TRBV19 and J is TRBJ1-5; the D gene is possibly TRBD1 (5 bases). The V gene lost 8 bases and the J gene lost 0 bases, with 14 bases spanning the gap. The germline V gene encodes CDR1 LNHDA and CDR2 SQIVND (reference sequence). There are 15 residues in the CDR3. CDR3 loop: CASSTGTYSNQPQHF. CDR3 coding DNA: TGTGCCAGTTCTACAGGCACCTATAGCAATCAGCCCCAGCATTTT.

This chain uses TRBV20-1 with TRBJ2-7; D perhaps matches TRBD1 (5 bases). This CDR3 has 11 residues. CDR1 and CDR2 from the germline V gene are DFQATT and SNEGSKA (reference sequence). The V end was cut by 6 bases, the J end by 5 bases, with 11 bases between. Written as DNA, the CDR3 is TGCAGTGCCGCAAGGGGTCACGAGCAGTACTTC. This encodes CSAARGHEQYF.

The chain has TRBV10-3 and TRBJ2-3, with TRBD2 identical over 10 bases. CDR3 size: 15 residues. The junction had 3 bases not matched to a gene; V was cut back by 6 bases and J by 0 bases. From germline, CDR1 is ENHRY and CDR2 SYGVKD. The CDR3 region is CAIRATSGSTDTQYF. CDR3 sequence (DNA): TGTGCCATCAGGGCGACTAGCGGGAGCACAGATACGCAGTATTTT.

The V gene is TRBV5-1, the J gene TRBJ2-5, with 9 positions matching TRBD1. Losses at the gene ends were 2 bases for V and 5 bases for J; bases not matched to a gene: 7. The CDR3 is 15 amino acids. Germline assignment: CDR1 SGHRS and CDR2 YFSETQ. The CDR3 DNA reads TGCGCCAGCAGCTTCTCCACAGGGGGCGGTGAGACCCAGTACTTC. Protein: CASSFSTGGGETQYF.

The rearrangement joins TRBV28 to TRBJ1-4; weak D call: TRBD1 (6 bases). The V gene lost 5 bases and the J gene lost 14 bases, with 21 bases spanning the gap. Per the germline V gene, CDR1 is MDHEN and CDR2 is SYDVKM. The CDR3 extends over 14 amino acids. The CDR3 DNA reads as TGTGCCAGCAGTCCTCCGACAGGCCTTTGGGGCCTGTTTTTT. The encoded protein is CASSPPTGLWGLFF.

V is TRBV15 and J is TRBJ2-3, with 8 bases lining up with TRBD2. This CDR3 has 16 residues. The germline V gene encodes CDR1 LNHNV and CDR2 YYDKDF (reference sequence). The J segment lost 2 bases and the V segment lost 3 bases, leaving 7 bases of the junction unmatched. As DNA, the CDR3 is TGTGCCACCAGCAGTTATAGCGGGACCTACACAGATACGCAGTATTTT. Its translation: CATSSYSGTYTDTQYF.

The chain uses TRBV28 and TRBJ2-5; maybe TRBD2 (6 bases). Per germline, CDR1 MDHEN and CDR2 SYDVKM. The V and J ends lost 2 bases and 1 base respectively, with 8 bases between them. The CDR3 covers 14 residues. DNA of the CDR3: TGTGCCAGCAGTTTAGGGGGGTTCCAAGAGACCCAGTACTTC. Its protein product is CASSLGGFQETQYF. Complete variable domain (other parts from reference TRBV28 and TRBJ2-5): DVKVTQSSRYLVKRTGEKVFLECVQDMDHENMFWYRQDPGLGLRLIYFSYDVKMKEKGDIPEGYSVSREKKERFSLILESASTNQTSMYLCASSLGGFQETQYFGPGTRLLVL.

The J gene is TRBJ1-1, the V gene TRBV5-1; D unclear. V gave up 1 base and J gave up 4 bases, with 11 bases separating them. The CDR3 sequence is 14 residues long. Germline V gene sequence: CDR1 SGHRS, CDR2 YFSETQ. CDR3 bases: TGCGCCAGCAGCTTGACGAGGCAAATCACTGAAGCTTTCTTT. As protein: CASSLTRQITEAFF.

The chain combines TRBV10-3 with TRBJ1-1; D gene ambiguous. There are 14 residues in the CDR3. Per germline, CDR1 ENHRY and CDR2 SYGVKD. Trimming took 1 base from V and 5 from J, leaving 11 bases between them. CDR3 protein: CAISELLAGTEAFF. CDR3 in DNA: TGTGCCATCAGTGAGTTGCTGGCGGGAACTGAAGCTTTCTTT.

The chain joins TRBV29-1 to TRBJ2-2; no firm D call. The CDR3 has 14 residues. Germline V CDR1 and CDR2: SQVTM, ANQGSEA. The V gene lost 4 bases and the J gene lost 1 base, with 10 bases spanning the gap. The CDR3 DNA reads TGCAGCGTTGGGCCAGGCCTGAACACCGGGGAGCTGTTTTTT. Its protein product is CSVGPGLNTGELFF.

The CDR3 spells CASSYGFIRPGQGADTQYF. The CDR3 nucleotides read TGTGCCAGCAGTTACGGTTTTATCCGGCCGGGACAGGGGGCAGATACGCAGTATTTT. The chain employs TRBV6-2 or TRBV6-3 and TRBJ2-3, with 11 nucleotides matching TRBD1. After removal of 2 bases from V and 4 bases from J, the junction contained 14 bases not matched to a gene. Germline CDR1 reads MNHEY; CDR2 reads SVGEGT. CDR3 length: 19 amino acids.

This sequence joins TRBV7-2 and TRBJ1-4; 9 bases map to TRBD1. The junction had 5 bases not matched to a gene; V was cut back by 5 bases and J by 7 bases. Germline assignment: CDR1 SGHTA and CDR2 FQGNSA. This CDR3 has 14 residues. The CDR3 DNA follows: TGTGCCAGCAGCGTGGGACAGGGTTTTGAAAAACTGTTTTTT. Its protein is CASSVGQGFEKLFF.

The genes are TRBV7-2 and TRBJ1-2; tentative D call: TRBD1 (5 bases). The germline gives CDR1 SGHTA, CDR2 FQGNSA. CDR3 size: 13 residues. The ends were cut back, 5 bases at V and 6 bases at J, with 13 bases in the middle. In DNA form, the CDR3 reads TGTGCCAGCAGCACCTACAGGCTCGATGGCTACACCTTC. It codes for CASSTYRLDGYTF.

The J gene is TRBJ2-7, the V gene TRBV6-5; 10 bases fit TRBD1. Per the germline V gene, CDR1 is MNHEY and CDR2 is SVGAGI. The length of the CDR3 is 15 residues. Unmatched junction bases numbered 8, after V lost 6 bases and J lost 3 bases. The CDR3 DNA is TGTGCCAGCAGCCCGGGACAGGGGAAGGTCTACGAGCAGTACTTC. This sequence encodes CASSPGQGKVYEQYF.

The chain links TRBV2 to TRBJ1-6; maybe TRBD1 (6 bases). This CDR3 contains 14 residues. V was shortened by 5 bases and J by 7 bases, with 12 bases between the two germline ends. Germline-derived CDR1 and CDR2 are SNHLY and FYNNEI. CDR3 region: CASSRTEVNSPLHF. CDR3 DNA sequence: TGTGCCAGCAGTAGGACAGAGGTCAATTCACCCCTCCACTTT.

J is TRBJ2-1 and V is TRBV30, with 8 nucleotides matching TRBD2. The CDR3 length is 14 residues. CDR1 and CDR2 (germline): GTSNPN, SVGIG (reference sequence). V gave up 6 bases and J gave up 5 bases; unmatched junction bases: 9. CDR3: CACPTSATDNEQFF. In DNA, the CDR3 is TGTGCCTGTCCGACTAGCGCCACCGACAATGAGCAGTTCTTC.

This clone appeared once. The J gene is TRBJ2-1, the V gene TRBV29-1, with 10 bases that match TRBD1. CDR1 SQVTM and CDR2 ANQGSEA come from the germline V gene. After removal of 7 bases from V and 8 bases from J, the junction contained 8 bases not matched to a gene. The CDR3 is 13 residues long. CDR3 in DNA: TGCAGCGCTCGGACAGGGGGTATCGATGAGCAGTTCTTC. Translated, it gives CSARTGGIDEQFF.

This clone was detected a few times. V usage is TRBV28 and J usage is TRBJ1-2; D is unresolved. Per the germline V gene, CDR1 is MDHEN and CDR2 is SYDVKM. The CDR3 is 11 residues long. Trimming took 8 bases from V and 4 from J, leaving 8 bases between them. The CDR3 is CASGYSYGYTF. The CDR3 bases are TGTGCCAGCGGTTACAGCTATGGCTACACCTTC.

This rearrangement joins TRBV28 to TRBJ2-5; D is unclear. The germline gives CDR1 MDHEN, CDR2 SYDVKM. V lost 2 bases, J lost 2 bases, and 12 bases lay in between. CDR3 length: 15 residues. CDR3 region: CASSLGTALQETQYF. The CDR3 coding sequence is TGTGCCAGCAGTTTAGGAACAGCATTACAAGAGACCCAGTACTTC.

The chain joins TRBV27 to TRBJ2-7; 7 bases map to TRBD1. The CDR3 covers 16 residues. Germline values: CDR1 MNHEY, CDR2 SMNVEV (reference sequence). The J segment lost 3 bases and the V segment lost 6 bases, leaving 14 bases of the junction unmatched. The CDR3 protein is CASSQGDGPRRYEQYF. CDR3 nucleotides: TGTGCCAGCAGCCAGGGGGATGGCCCCAGGCGCTACGAGCAGTACTTC.

The J gene is TRBJ2-7, the V gene TRBV28; D may be TRBD2 (5 bases). Trimming removed 6 bases at V and 6 bases at J, with 15 bases between. The CDR3 runs 13 residues. Germline V gives CDR1 MDHEN, CDR2 SYDVKM. CDR3 DNA: TGTGCCAGCAGCATTGGAGGACGCGGCGAGCAGTACTTC. Translating gives CASSIGGRGEQYF.